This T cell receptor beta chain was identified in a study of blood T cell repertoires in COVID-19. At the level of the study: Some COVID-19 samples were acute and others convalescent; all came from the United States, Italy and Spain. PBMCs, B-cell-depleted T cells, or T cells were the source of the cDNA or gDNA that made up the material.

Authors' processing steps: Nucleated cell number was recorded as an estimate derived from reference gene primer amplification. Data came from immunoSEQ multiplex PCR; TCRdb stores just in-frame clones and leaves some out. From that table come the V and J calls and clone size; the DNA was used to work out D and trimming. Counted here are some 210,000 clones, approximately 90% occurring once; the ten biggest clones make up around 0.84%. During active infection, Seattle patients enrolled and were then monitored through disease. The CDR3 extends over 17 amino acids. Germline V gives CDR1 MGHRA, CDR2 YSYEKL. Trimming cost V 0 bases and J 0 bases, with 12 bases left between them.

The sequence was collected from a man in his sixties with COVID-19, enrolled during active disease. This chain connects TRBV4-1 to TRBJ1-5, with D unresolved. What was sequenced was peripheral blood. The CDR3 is CASSQEDWGASNQPQHF. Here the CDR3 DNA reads TGCGCCAGCAGCCAAGAGGACTGGGGAGCTAGCAATCAGCCCCAGCATTTT.